This paragraph reports one T cell receptor (beta chain). Its antigen is currently unknown. RNA transcripts were the template for amplifying TCR beta CDR3 regions. TCR CDR3 regions were first amplified by RT-PCR with HTBI primers. One entry per CDR3 protein results from TCRdb running MiXCR on the multiplex PCR reads. Of a few hundred thousand distinct CDR3 sequences listed, roughly 15% are singletons. The CDR3 loop spans 16 amino acids. Trimming removed 6 bases at V and 3 bases at J, with 17 bases between. The V gene's germline CDR1 is KGHSH and CDR2 LQKENI. These data belong to a study of T cells in Graves' hyperthyroidism and ophthalmopathy. Study results and caveats: Most expanded thyroid clonotypes above 0.001 recurred in blood. It was a median roughly 6.5 months before onset that the model predicted ophthalmopathy.

It was uncontrolled infection, other autoimmune disease, pregnancy or lactation that excluded patients. Each 10 ml fresh peripheral blood draw supplied the PBMCs. The V gene is TRBV18, the J gene TRBJ1-4; D uncertain. The material sequenced was blood. The source of this sequence is a woman in her thirties or forties with Graves' hyperthyroidism that later progressed to Graves' ophthalmopathy. CDR3 coding DNA: TGTGCCAGCTCCTTTCCAGCTTACTGGGCTAATGAAAAACTGTTTTTT. As protein: CASSFPAYWANEKLFF.